This TCR beta chain was retrieved from a study of blood T cells in healthy people across ages. Study findings and constraints: Age advanced and TCR beta diversity per million T cells fell, roughly linearly. Any changes in expanded clonotypes were possibly confounded, as donor CMV status remained unknown. The long-lived group displayed more naive CD4+ cells, plus higher diversity, than the aged donors did.

This clonotype came up many times. Its cognate antigen is unknown. Mismatch with germline at one junction end may stem from a read error. The length of the CDR3 is 12 residues. CDR1 and CDR2 (germline): SGHRS, YFSETQ. Total RNA was extracted at no less than 6 micrograms per sample. Next came a second PCR, run for about 7 to 11 cycles, which used a sample-barcoded 5' primer along with a J-beta primer mix. Using its own MiXCR run on the 5' RACE reads, TCRdb lists one record per CDR3 protein. The sample contains about 670,000 distinct CDR3 sequences, roughly half of which appear only once. The sequenced sample was blood. This chain links TRBV5-1 with TRBJ1-2; no clear D gene. The clonotype was recovered from a woman of 80 years or more in good health. The CDR3 DNA follows: TGCGCTAGCAGCCTCGAAGACAACGTATACACCTTC. Residues: CASSLEDNVYTF.